Each of the 12 T cell receptor beta chains below was sequenced from the same sample in a study of a mutant IDH1 vaccine in newly diagnosed glioma listed by TCRdb under 2021. The receptor library was made with the immunoSEQ multiplex PCR assay. In its TCRdb copy, this immuneACCESS table keeps in-frame sequences only and misses some clones. Where compared with another copy, unresolved V genes explain less than half of these, and the others have no known cause. For this sample there are roughly 41,000 clones; around 82% appear just once. The top ten constitute less than 9.5% of the sample. The time point label for this specimen denotes: baseline, week 1 (first vaccination visit). The treatment or condition label here, explained by the study, means: pre-vaccination baseline after standard-of-care therapy. Sequencing was performed on PBMCs, taken from a glioma patient treated with radiotherapy, temozolomide or both. These receptors were collected from a man aged 35-49 years with glioma. Some clones in this sample may be carry-over from other donors' samples.

The J gene is TRBJ1-2, the V gene TRBV29-1; D perhaps matches TRBD1 (5 bases). Germline values: CDR1 SQVTM, CDR2 ANQGSEA. V was clipped by 7 bases and J by 4 bases, with 13 bases between them. This CDR3 comprises 12 residues. The CDR3 region has the DNA TGCAGCGCCGGATCGGGGGGCTATGGCTACACCTTC. Translated: CSAGSGGYGYTF.

V is TRBV28 and J is TRBJ2-7, with 12 nucleotides matching TRBD1. CDR1 is MDHEN and CDR2 is SYDVKM in the germline V gene. The CDR3 is 17 residues long. With V trimmed by 5 bases and J by 5 bases, 13 bases remained unmatched. The CDR3 DNA follows: TGTGCCAGCAGTGAGCCGCTGGGGACAGGGGGCACCCACGAGCAGTACTTC. It yields the protein CASSEPLGTGGTHEQYF.

By proportion, this clone is medium-sized. The V gene is TRBV28, the J gene TRBJ2-7; D not resolved. CDR3 length: 16 residues. Trimming took off 4 bases at V and 1 base at J, with 17 bases between the two ends. CDR1 and CDR2 from the germline V gene are MDHEN and SYDVKM. This chain's CDR3 is CASSSPETRTSYEQYF. The CDR3 DNA is TGTGCCAGCAGTTCGCCCGAGACCAGAACTTCCTACGAGCAGTACTTC. Together with reference TRBV28 and TRBJ2-7, the CDR3 gives the full variable domain: DVKVTQSSRYLVKRTGEKVFLECVQDMDHENMFWYRQDPGLGLRLIYFSYDVKMKEKGDIPEGYSVSREKKERFSLILESASTNQTSMYLCASSSPETRTSYEQYFGPGTRLTVT.

The V gene is TRBV6-6, the J gene TRBJ1-1; the D gene is possibly TRBD1 (6 bases). Germline V gene lookup returns CDR1 MNHNY and CDR2 SVGAGI (reference sequence). The CDR3 extends over 14 amino acids. V shed 6 bases and J shed 0 bases, with 11 bases lying between them. The CDR3 sequence: CASSRQVMNTEAFF. The CDR3 nucleotides read TGTGCCAGCAGCAGACAGGTAATGAACACTGAAGCTTTCTTT.

CDR3 loop: CASSPAGQETQYF. CDR3 nucleotide sequence: TGTGCCAGCTCACCGGCGGGCCAAGAGACCCAGTACTTC. This chain joins TRBV18 and TRBJ2-5, with a weak D call TRBD2 (5 bases). Trimming cost V 3 bases and J 1 base, with 6 bases left between them. CDR1 is KGHSH and CDR2 is LQKENI in the germline V gene. CDR3 size: 13 residues.

This chain connects TRBV7-8 to TRBJ2-3; 13 bases are a match to TRBD2. CDR1 and CDR2 from the germline V gene are SGHVS and FQNEAQ. Germline trimming cut 5 bases from V and 4 bases from J; bases unmatched to any gene: 6. The CDR3 is 16 residues long. In DNA form, the CDR3 reads TGTGCCAGCAGCCTTAGACTAGCGGGGGGTTCAGATACGCAGTATTTT. This sequence encodes CASSLRLAGGSDTQYF.

This chain joins TRBV7-9 and TRBJ2-5; no clear D. CDR1 is SEHNR, CDR2 FQNEAQ, per germline (reference sequence). V lost 0 bases and J 5 bases, leaving 7 bases between the germline ends. This CDR3 comprises 13 residues. The CDR3 protein is CASSLAGPETQYF. CDR3 sequence (DNA): TGTGCCAGCAGCTTAGCGGGTCCGGAGACCCAGTACTTC.

The chain is built from TRBV7-6 and TRBJ1-1, with a possible D match to TRBD1 (5 bases). Germline CDR1 SGHVS, CDR2 FNYEAQ. The CDR3 totals 13 residues. The V and J ends lost 5 bases and 1 base respectively, with 8 bases between them. CDR3 in amino acids: CASSADRNTEAFF. CDR3 coding DNA: TGTGCCAGCAGCGCAGACAGGAACACTGAAGCTTTCTTT.

This chain joins TRBV19 and TRBJ1-5; D is ambiguous. The V gene lost 4 bases and the J gene lost 5 bases, with 9 bases spanning the gap. The CDR3 length is 13 residues. Germline V gives CDR1 LNHDA, CDR2 SQIVND (reference sequence). DNA for the CDR3: TGTGCCAGTAGTAGCCAGGCTCATCAGCCCCAGCATTTT. It translates to CASSSQAHQPQHF.

This chain uses TRBV27 with TRBJ2-2; a weak D match, TRBD2 (6 bases). The CDR3 is 18 amino acids. V was clipped by 5 bases and J by 6 bases, with 25 bases between them. Looked up from germline, CDR1 is MNHEY and CDR2 is SMNVEV (reference sequence). CDR3 sequence: CASSTRGDRLGRAGELFF. DNA of the CDR3: TGTGCCAGCAGTACCCGCGGGGATCGTTTGGGTAGGGCCGGGGAGCTGTTTTTT.

This clone came up a few times. J is TRBJ1-5 and V is TRBV7-8, with D hard to call. This CDR3 has 13 amino acids. V was clipped by 0 bases and J by 8 bases, with 8 bases between them. Germline assignment: CDR1 SGHVS and CDR2 FQNEAQ. The CDR3 sequence: CASSLAAREPQHF. In DNA, the CDR3 is TGTGCCAGCAGCTTAGCAGCTAGAGAGCCCCAGCATTTT.

This clone was detected a few times. This sequence joins TRBV4-1 and TRBJ2-7, with D possibly being TRBD1 (6 bases). The V gene lost 4 bases and the J gene lost 0 bases, with 10 bases spanning the gap. The length of the CDR3 is 14 residues. Germline assignment: CDR1 MGHRA and CDR2 YSYEKL. As DNA, the CDR3 is TGCGCCAGCAGCCCGAGGGACATCTCCTACGAGCAGTACTTC. It is translated as CASSPRDISYEQYF.